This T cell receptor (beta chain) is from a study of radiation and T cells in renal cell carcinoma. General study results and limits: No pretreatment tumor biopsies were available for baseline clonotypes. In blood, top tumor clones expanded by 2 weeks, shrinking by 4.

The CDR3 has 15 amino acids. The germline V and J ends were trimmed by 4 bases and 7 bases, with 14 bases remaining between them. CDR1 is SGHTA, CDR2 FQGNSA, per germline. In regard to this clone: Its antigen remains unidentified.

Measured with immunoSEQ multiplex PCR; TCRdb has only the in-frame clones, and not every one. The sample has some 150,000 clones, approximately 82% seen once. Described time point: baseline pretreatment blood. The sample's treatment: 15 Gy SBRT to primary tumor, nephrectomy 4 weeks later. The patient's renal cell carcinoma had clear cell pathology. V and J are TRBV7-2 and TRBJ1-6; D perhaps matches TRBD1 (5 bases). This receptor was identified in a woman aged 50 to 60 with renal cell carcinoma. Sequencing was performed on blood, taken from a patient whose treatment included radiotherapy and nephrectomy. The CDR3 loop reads CASSSERGINSPLHF. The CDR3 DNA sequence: TGTGCCAGCAGCTCGGAACGGGGGATAAATTCACCCCTCCACTTT. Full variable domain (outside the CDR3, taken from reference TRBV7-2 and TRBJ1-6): GAGVSQSPSNKVTEKGKDVELRCDPISGHTALYWYRQSLGQGLEFLIYFQGNSAPDKSGLPSDRFSAERTGGSVSTLTIQRTQQEDSAVYLCASSSERGINSPLHFGNGTRLTVT.